Below, 21 T cell receptor beta chains from the same sample are listed, as sequenced in a study of blood T cell repertoires in COVID-19. Clones were read by immunoSEQ multiplex PCR, and TCRdb kept only the in-frame ones, dropping some. The sample shows about 100,000 clones, roughly 85% of them seen only once. Sequencing used peripheral blood. All receptors derive from a man between 70 and 80 years old with active or convalescent COVID-19.

This rearrangement joins TRBV28 to TRBJ2-7; 9 nucleotides align to TRBD1. Germline values: CDR1 MDHEN, CDR2 SYDVKM. J lost 2 bases, V lost 6 bases, and 5 bases had no gene match. This CDR3 is 14 amino acids long. CDR3 in amino acids: CASRRQGGTYEQYF. The CDR3 nucleotides read TGTGCCAGCAGGAGACAGGGGGGAACCTACGAGCAGTACTTC.

The chain uses TRBV5-4 and TRBJ2-5; possibly TRBD2 for D (5 bases). This CDR3 comprises 14 residues. With 4 bases removed from V and 2 bases from J, the gap between germline ends came to 12 bases. The germline CDR1 and CDR2 sequences are SGHNT and YYREEE (reference sequence). The CDR3 protein is CASSPPTGQETQYF. The CDR3 DNA follows: TGTGCCAGCAGCCCACCCACGGGGCAAGAGACCCAGTACTTC.

In this sample, this clone turned up a few times. The chain is built from TRBV5-1 and TRBJ1-6, with 8 nucleotides matching TRBD1. Germline values: CDR1 SGHRS, CDR2 YFSETQ. The V and J ends lost 3 bases and 8 bases, in that order; junction bases with no gene match: 7. This CDR3 is built from 15 residues. Written as DNA, the CDR3 is TGCGCCAGCAGCTACGGACAGGGAGGCGATTCACCCCTCCACTTT. It specifies CASSYGQGGDSPLHF.

The chain combines TRBV28 with TRBJ1-6; 9 bases align to TRBD1. Trimming cost V 3 bases and J 10 bases; bases outside gene matches: 7. Germline CDR1 reads MDHEN; CDR2 reads SYDVKM. The CDR3 length is 15 residues. The CDR3 loop is CASSFTGGAGSPLHF. CDR3 sequence (DNA): TGTGCCAGCAGTTTCACAGGGGGCGCGGGCTCACCCCTCCACTTT. Full variable domain (remainder filled in from reference TRBV28 and TRBJ1-6): DVKVTQSSRYLVKRTGEKVFLECVQDMDHENMFWYRQDPGLGLRLIYFSYDVKMKEKGDIPEGYSVSREKKERFSLILESASTNQTSMYLCASSFTGGAGSPLHFGNGTRLTVT.

This rearrangement joins TRBV3-1 (or the pseudogene TRBV3-2) to TRBJ1-6; 9 positions match TRBD1. Germline V gives CDR1 LGHDT, CDR2 YNNKEL (reference sequence). V shed 4 bases, J shed 6 bases, and the junction held 1 base outside the gene matches. The CDR3 spans 14 residues. CDR3 sequence reads: CASSPGQGNSPLHF. As DNA, the CDR3 is TGTGCCAGCAGCCCGGGACAGGGTAATTCACCCCTCCACTTT.

The rearrangement joins TRBV11-2 to TRBJ2-5; no clear D. Germline assignment: CDR1 SGHAT and CDR2 FQNNGV. The CDR3 consists of 14 residues. V dropped 0 bases and J dropped 6 bases, with 11 bases sitting between them. CDR3 amino acids: CASSLDRSEKTQYF. CDR3 bases: TGTGCCAGCAGCTTAGATAGATCCGAGAAGACCCAGTACTTC.

V gene TRBV5-1 combines with J gene TRBJ1-6; unclear D gene. Germline CDR1 reads SGHRS; CDR2 reads YFSETQ. V lost 4 bases, J lost 1 base, and 6 bases lay in between. The CDR3 is made up of 14 amino acids. The CDR3 DNA sequence: TGCGCCAGCAGCGACGGGTCCTATAATTCACCCCTCCACTTT. Residues: CASSDGSYNSPLHF.

The V call is TRBV4-2, the J call TRBJ2-2, with TRBD1 as a possible D gene (5 bases). The CDR3 sequence is 14 residues long. Trimming pared 0 bases from V and 6 bases from J, leaving 8 bases between. Germline assignment: CDR1 LGHNA and CDR2 YNFKEQ. The CDR3 nucleotides read TGTGCCAGCAGCCAAGATCAGGGTTCCGGGGAGCTGTTTTTT. Its translation is CASSQDQGSGELFF.

The chain joins TRBV19 to TRBJ1-5, with D possibly matching TRBD1 (6 bases). This CDR3 is built from 15 residues. Per the germline V gene, CDR1 is LNHDA and CDR2 is SQIVND (reference sequence). V shed 5 bases and J shed 0 bases, with 11 bases lying between them. The CDR3 region is CASSYTGYSNQPQHF. Here the CDR3 DNA reads TGTGCCAGTAGTTATACAGGGTATAGCAATCAGCCCCAGCATTTT.

This rearrangement joins TRBV14 to TRBJ1-6; possible D gene TRBD1, 6 bases. Germline-derived CDR1 and CDR2 are SGHDN and FVKESK. The V gene lost 5 bases and the J gene lost 14 bases, with 25 bases spanning the gap. The CDR3 loop spans 16 amino acids. As DNA, the CDR3 is TGTGCCAGCAGCACCCAATCTATGACAGGTACTCAAGCCCTCCACTTT. It encodes CASSTQSMTGTQALHF.

The chain combines TRBV6-6 with TRBJ2-3, with no clear D. Germline V lookup: CDR1 MNHNY, CDR2 SVGAGI (reference sequence). V was trimmed by 7 bases and J by 4 bases, leaving 6 bases between them. The CDR3 covers 11 residues. CDR3 in DNA: TGTGCCAGCACTAACCCAGATACGCAGTATTTT. It encodes CASTNPDTQYF.

CDR3 sequence (DNA): TGTGCCAGCAGCTTAGGTCCCAGCGTCGACGAGCAGTACTTC. As protein: CASSLGPSVDEQYF. J is TRBJ2-7 and V is TRBV7-6; D not resolved. V lost 1 base, J lost 5 bases, and 12 bases lay in between. The CDR3 is made up of 14 amino acids. Germline V gene data show CDR1 as SGHVS and CDR2 as FNYEAQ.

The chain links TRBV28 to TRBJ2-7; TRBD1 matches 8 bases. Germline values: CDR1 MDHEN, CDR2 SYDVKM. This CDR3 spans 13 amino acids. With 5 bases clipped from V and 6 bases from J, the junction kept 6 bases outside the gene matches. CDR3 sequence: CASSRQGLVEQYF. The CDR3 DNA sequence: TGTGCCAGCAGTCGACAGGGGCTCGTCGAGCAGTACTTC.

The rearrangement uses TRBV19 and TRBJ2-7; D perhaps matches TRBD1 (6 bases). The germline V gene encodes CDR1 LNHDA and CDR2 SQIVND (reference sequence). The CDR3 covers 13 residues. Trimming left V 6 bases short and J 4 bases short, with 13 bases between. This CDR3 is CASRIPGQYEQYF. CDR3 in DNA: TGTGCCAGTAGGATACCGGGACAATACGAGCAGTACTTC.

A single count supports this clone. The chain has TRBV6-6 and TRBJ1-1; TRBD1 aligns across 7 bases. CDR1 and CDR2 from the germline V gene are MNHNY and SVGAGI (reference sequence). J was trimmed by 3 bases and V by 5 bases; bases with no gene match: 15. CDR3 size: 17 residues. CDR3 sequence (DNA): TGTGCCAGCAGTCTGCTACCCGACAGGGTTGAAGACACTGAAGCTTTCTTT. Translation gives CASSLLPDRVEDTEAFF.

As for this clone: A read error may account for a junction end that differs from germline. The CDR3 coding sequence is TGTGCTAGCAGCCCTAACCGATACAATGAGCAGTTCTTC. Its protein is CASSPNRYNEQFF. The genes are TRBV7-7 and TRBJ2-1; D gene ambiguous. Germline assignment: CDR1 SSHAT and CDR2 FNYEAQ (reference sequence). CDR3 length equals 13 residues. Full variable domain (remainder filled in from reference TRBV7-7 and TRBJ2-1): GAGVSQSPRYKVTKRGQDVTLRCDPISSHATLYWYQQALGQGPEFLTYFNYEAQPDKSGLPSDRFSAERPEGSISTLTIQRTEQRDSAMYRCASSPNRYNEQFFGPGTRLTVL.

V is TRBV15 and J is TRBJ2-7; a weak D match, TRBD1 (6 bases). The V gene's germline CDR1 is LNHNV and CDR2 YYDKDF (reference sequence). The CDR3 extends over 15 amino acids. V gave up 0 bases and J gave up 9 bases, with 18 bases separating them. CDR3 DNA sequence: TGTGCCACCAGCAGAGATTTAGGGACATCAGTGCGGCAGTACTTC. This sequence encodes CATSRDLGTSVRQYF. The full variable domain, completed using reference TRBV15 and TRBJ2-7, is DAMVIQNPRYQVTQFGKPVTLSCSQTLNHNVMYWYQQKSSQAPKLLFHYYDKDFNNEADTPDNFQSRRPNTSFCFLDIRSPGLGDTAMYLCATSRDLGTSVRQYFGPGTRLTVT.

This clone was detected once. The rearrangement uses TRBV18 and TRBJ1-5; 8 nucleotides match TRBD1. V gave up 6 bases and J gave up 7 bases; unmatched junction bases: 5. Germline values: CDR1 KGHSH, CDR2 LQKENI. The CDR3 extends over 13 amino acids. The CDR3 nucleotides read TGTGCCAGCTCGTCACAGGGGGGACAGCCCCAGCATTTT. As protein: CASSSQGGQPQHF. Filled out from reference TRBV18 and TRBJ1-5, the complete variable domain reads NAGVMQNPRHLVRRRGQEARLRCSPMKGHSHVYWYRQLPEEGLKFMVYLQKENIIDESGMPKERFSAEFPKEGPSILRIQQVVRGDSAAYFCASSSQGGQPQHFGDGTRLSIL.

This CDR3 reads CSTHGGTGNTEAFF. The CDR3 DNA follows: TGCAGCACTCATGGCGGGACAGGGAACACTGAAGCTTTCTTT. The chain uses TRBV29-1 and TRBJ1-1, with 8 bases aligning to TRBD1. There are 14 residues in the CDR3. J gave up 1 base and V 8 bases, and 9 bases lay outside the gene matches. Germline V gene data show CDR1 as SQVTM and CDR2 as ANQGSEA.

The V call is TRBV19, the J call TRBJ1-5; 9 positions match TRBD1. This CDR3 region has 14 residues. From germline, CDR1 is LNHDA and CDR2 SQIVND (reference sequence). J was trimmed by 4 bases and V by 4 bases; bases with no gene match: 2. Written as DNA, the CDR3 is TGTGCCAGTAGTACCGGGACAGGGAATCAGCCCCAGCATTTT. It translates to CASSTGTGNQPQHF.

V gene TRBV15 combines with J gene TRBJ2-3; D is possibly TRBD1 (5 bases). CDR3 length equals 15 residues. The V and J ends lost 1 base and 1 base respectively, with 9 bases between them. CDR1 and CDR2 from the germline V gene are LNHNV and YYDKDF (reference sequence). The CDR3 nucleotides are TGTGCCACCAGCAGAGTCCAAGGGGGCACAGATACGCAGTATTTT. Its translation: CATSRVQGGTDTQYF.